What follows are 4 T cell receptor beta chains derived from one specimen sequenced in a study of spatial heterogeneity in lung cancer. Each CDR3 protein is one row after TCRdb ran MiXCR on the 5' RACE reads. This sample carries under 100,000 distinct CDR3 sequences, about 9.4% of them seen once, and the ten largest clones take about 7%. Documented time point: sample taken at primary tumor resection. Whole RNA was taken from tumor, nontumor lung or frozen PBMC; it was then sequenced unsorted. Specimen: PBMCs, collected at surgery. All receptors come from a male donor with early-stage non-small cell lung cancer.

This clonotype was seen ten or more times. The chain joins TRBV21-1 to TRBJ1-2. TRBV21-1 is a listed pseudogene. CDR3 size: 15 residues. The CDR3 loop reads CASSVSRALVEGYTF. The CDR3 DNA reads as TGTGCCAGCAGCGTCAGCCGGGCCCTCGTCGAAGGCTACACCTTC.

This clonotype was recorded a few times. The chain couples TRBV9 to TRBJ2-2, with D possibly TRBD2 on 5 matching bases. This CDR3 has 13 residues. Germline values: CDR1 SGDLS, CDR2 YYNGEE. V gave up 4 bases and J gave up 4 bases, with 8 bases separating them. The CDR3 DNA reads TGTGCCAGCAGCTATACTAGCACCGGGGAGCTGTTTTTT. This codes for CASSYTSTGELFF.

The table lists this clonotype with a few counts. The J gene is TRBJ2-7, the V gene TRBV9, with a weak D call TRBD1 (6 bases). The germline CDR1 and CDR2 sequences are SGDLS and YYNGEE. Trimming removed 5 bases at V and 1 base at J, with 16 bases between. The CDR3 is 15 amino acids. CDR3 sequence (DNA): TGTGCCAGCAGAACCGACAGGAGCGGATCCTACGAGCAGTACTTC. Translated: CASRTDRSGSYEQYF.

A few counts support this clonotype. This chain uses TRBV10-1 with TRBJ1-1, with 12 bases that match TRBD1. J lost 0 bases, V lost 0 bases, and 2 bases had no gene match. The CDR3 covers 17 residues. Germline loops: CDR1 WNHNN, CDR2 SYGVQD (reference sequence). The CDR3 sequence is CASSESGTGGVNTEAFF. The CDR3 DNA sequence: TGCGCCAGCAGTGAGTCCGGGACAGGGGGCGTGAACACTGAAGCTTTCTTT.